This note documents a single T cell receptor (beta chain) sequence. Looked up from germline, CDR1 is MDHEN and CDR2 is SYDVKM. The CDR3 contains 12 residues. V was shortened by 8 bases and J by 5 bases, with 12 bases between the two germline ends. The data were obtained in a study of blood T cell repertoires in COVID-19. In the study overall: Sites in the United States, Italy and Spain provided acute and convalescent COVID-19 samples. T cells, B-cell-depleted T cells, or PBMCs supplied cDNA or gDNA.

In the original processing: How many nucleated cells were present was estimated from reference gene primer amplification. Clones were read by immunoSEQ multiplex PCR, and TCRdb kept only the in-frame ones, dropping some. V and J calls and clone size are as listed in that table; D and trimming were resolved from the DNA. Of fewer than 250,000 clones in the sample, roughly four fifths were seen once. The V and J genes are TRBV28 and TRBJ1-2; D possibly corresponds to TRBD1 (6 bases). The sequencing sample was made of peripheral blood. This clonotype originated in a woman aged 40 to 55 with active or convalescent COVID-19. CDR3 sequence: CASGQGNYGYTF. The CDR3 DNA follows: TGTGCCAGCGGGCAGGGGAATTATGGCTACACCTTC.